This T cell receptor beta chain is from a study of neurological immune-mediated disorders. Germline CDR1 SNHLY, CDR2 FYNNEI. The CDR3 is 13 amino acids. Deletions cut 8 bases from V and 3 bases from J, with 13 bases between. Study conclusions and caveats: In HTLV-1-associated myelopathy, TCR clonal expansion was greatest, whereas multiple sclerosis had the least, falling below healthy controls. When repertoires were grouped phylogenetically, those of 18 of 34 multiple sclerosis patients fell into one related-CDR3 cluster, a possible signature.

Synthesis of cDNA was accomplished via 5'RACE employing 10-nucleotide random UMIs. Over 180 million TCR-beta sequences (from 15-18 subjects) were yielded by each sequencing run. TCRdb recomputed calls from the 5' RACE reads with MiXCR, one row per CDR3 protein. The sample holds tens of thousands of distinct CDR3 sequences, roughly 3.5% seen once. This clonotype was seen at least ten times. Its antigen remains unknown. The V call is TRBV2, the J call TRBJ1-2; TRBD1 might be the D (6 bases). The source is a woman aged 50 to 65 with multiple sclerosis. Sequencing used PBMCs. CDR3 sequence: CASGYRVDYGYTF. DNA for the CDR3: TGTGCCAGCGGCTACAGGGTGGACTATGGCTACACCTTC.